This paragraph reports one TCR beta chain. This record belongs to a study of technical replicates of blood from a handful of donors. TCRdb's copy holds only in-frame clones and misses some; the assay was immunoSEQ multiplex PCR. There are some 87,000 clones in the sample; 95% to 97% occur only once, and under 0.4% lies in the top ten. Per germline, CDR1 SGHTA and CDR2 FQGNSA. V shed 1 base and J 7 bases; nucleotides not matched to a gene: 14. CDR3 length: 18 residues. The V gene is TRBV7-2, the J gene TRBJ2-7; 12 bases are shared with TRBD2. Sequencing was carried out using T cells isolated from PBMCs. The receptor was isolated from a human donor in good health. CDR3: CASSLEGPSGRAIEEQYF. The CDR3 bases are TGTGCCAGCAGCTTAGAGGGGCCTAGCGGGAGGGCCATTGAGGAGCAGTACTTC.